Described below is a single TCR beta chain sequence and its context. Its antigen is currently unknown. Here immunoSEQ multiplex PCR was the method, and the copy in TCRdb shows in-frame clones only, minus some. The sample carries 300,000 to 350,000 clones, 75% to 90% recorded once. This sample is drawn from a study of Ad26.COV2.S vaccination and SARS-CoV-2 variants. The study, taken as a whole, reports: Recipients given vaccine exceeded placebo recipients in spike-specific TCR breadth. The study found similar non-spike TCR breadth in vaccine and placebo recipients.

The germline V gene encodes CDR1 SGHVS and CDR2 FNYEAQ. With V trimmed by 3 bases and J by 9 bases, 11 bases remained unmatched. The length of the CDR3 is 17 residues. Described treatment: roughly 20 received Ad26.COV2.S at low or high dose, single or two shots; about 5 received placebo; per-sample allocation not given. Sample collection was performed on day 63 after the first vaccine or placebo injection. The sample was peripheral blood, taken in a trial of Ad26.COV2.S vaccine versus placebo. The source of this sequence is a person between 18 and 59 years old who received the Ad26.COV2.S COVID-19 vaccine or a placebo. V is TRBV7-6 and J is TRBJ2-1, with TRBD2 matching 13 bases. In DNA, the CDR3 is TGTGCCAGCAGCTTCCCGGGACTAGCGGGGTTAGGGGGTGAGCAGTTCTTC. It encodes CASSFPGLAGLGGEQFF.